A single sample is the source of the 6 T cell receptor beta chains below, sequenced in a study of a mutant IDH1 vaccine in newly diagnosed glioma. As for time point: week 23, last vaccination. Vaccine doses each comprised 300 ug of mutant IDH1 20-mer peptide, with topical imiquimod. Their antigens remain unidentified. Some clones are missing from TCRdb's copy, which holds only in-frame ones; the method was immunoSEQ multiplex PCR. Of approximately 50,000 clones in the sample, 85% to 90% were seen once. This specimen consisted of PBMCs, obtained from a glioma patient whose treatment included an IDH1 peptide vaccine. These receptors all come from a man aged 40-49 years with glioma.

Only one count was recorded for this clone. The chain combines TRBV27 with TRBJ1-1; no clear D. Trimming shortened V by 5 bases and J by 7 bases, and 14 bases separated the two germline ends. CDR3 length: 13 amino acids. Germline V gene lookup returns CDR1 MNHEY and CDR2 SMNVEV (reference sequence). The CDR3 bases are TGTGCCAGCAGTCCACACCCACGGGGTGAAGCTTTCTTT. It specifies CASSPHPRGEAFF.

The gene calls are TRBV7-8 and TRBJ1-1, with no clear D. V lost 9 bases, J lost 2 bases, and 10 bases lay in between. CDR3 length: 12 residues. Germline assignment: CDR1 SGHVS and CDR2 FQNEAQ. The CDR3 nucleotides are TGTGCCAGTTCGTGGGGTAACACTGAAGCTTTCTTT. Protein sequence: CASSWGNTEAFF.

Only a few counts were recorded for this clone. Other DNA variants within this sample encode the same CDR3. The V and J genes are TRBV29-1 and TRBJ1-1; D may be TRBD1 (6 bases). The ends were cut back, 6 bases at V and 2 bases at J, with 13 bases in the middle. The CDR3 has 13 residues. Germline V CDR1 and CDR2: SQVTM, ANQGSEA. The chain's CDR3 is CSVYREVNTEAFF. CDR3 in DNA: TGCAGCGTATACAGGGAAGTCAACACTGAAGCTTTCTTT.

V is TRBV5-1 and J is TRBJ2-3; D is possibly TRBD1 (6 bases). Germline-derived CDR1 and CDR2 are SGHRS and YFSETQ. Trimming pared 1 base from V and 11 bases from J, leaving 14 bases between. This CDR3 comprises 13 residues. The chain's CDR3 is CASSLKQGMRQYF. CDR3 DNA: TGCGCCAGCAGCTTGAAACAGGGTATGAGGCAGTATTTT.

The V gene is TRBV29-1, the J gene TRBJ1-2, with D unclear. The CDR3 is made up of 13 amino acids. Germline-derived CDR1 and CDR2 are SQVTM and ANQGSEA. Trimming took 4 bases from V and 3 from J, leaving 12 bases between them. As DNA, the CDR3 is TGCAGCGTTGCGGGTGCCGGCTACTATGGCTACACCTTC. As protein: CSVAGAGYYGYTF. The variable domain in full, completed from reference TRBV29-1 and TRBJ1-2, reads SAVISQKPSRDICQRGTSLTIQCQVDSQVTMMFWYRQQPGQSLTLIATANQGSEATYESGFVIDKFPISRPNLTFSTLTVSNMSPEDSSIYLCSVAGAGYYGYTFGSGTRLTVV.

J is TRBJ2-7 and V is TRBV9; 10 nucleotides agree with TRBD2. Losses at the gene ends were 5 bases for V and 4 bases for J; bases not matched to a gene: 12. Germline V gene sequence: CDR1 SGDLS, CDR2 YYNGEE. The CDR3 totals 16 residues. CDR3 nucleotide sequence: TGTGCCAGCAGTCAAGGGCCTAGCGGGAGAGGGTACGAGCAGTACTTC. Amino acids: CASSQGPSGRGYEQYF.